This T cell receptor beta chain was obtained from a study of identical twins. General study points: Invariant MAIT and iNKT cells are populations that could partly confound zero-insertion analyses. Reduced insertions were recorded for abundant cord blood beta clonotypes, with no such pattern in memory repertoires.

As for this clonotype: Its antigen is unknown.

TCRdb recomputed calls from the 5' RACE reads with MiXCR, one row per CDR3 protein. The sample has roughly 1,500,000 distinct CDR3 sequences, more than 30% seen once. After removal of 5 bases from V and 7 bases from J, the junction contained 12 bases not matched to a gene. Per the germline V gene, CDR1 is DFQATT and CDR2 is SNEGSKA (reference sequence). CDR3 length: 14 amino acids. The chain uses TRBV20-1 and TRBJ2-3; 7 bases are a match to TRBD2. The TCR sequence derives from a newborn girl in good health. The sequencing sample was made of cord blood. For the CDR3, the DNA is TGCAGTGCTTCGGGACTACAACTCGTCTATACGCAGTATTTT. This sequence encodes CSASGLQLVYTQYF.